This T cell receptor (beta chain) is from a study of T cells in Graves' hyperthyroidism and ophthalmopathy. What was amplified from RNA transcripts were TCR beta CDR3 regions. The TCR CDR3 first-round RT-PCR relied on the HTBI primer set. TCRdb reprocessed the multiplex PCR reads via MiXCR and lists one record per CDR3 protein. The table lists about 610,000 distinct CDR3 sequences, 14% to 15% of them singletons, with approximately 4.3% in the top ten. This clonotype appeared many times. CDR3 length: 15 amino acids. Trimming took 7 bases from V and 0 from J; bases not matched to a gene: 9. Germline lookup yields CDR1 MDHEN and CDR2 SYDVKM.

This TCR came from a woman in her thirties or forties with Graves' ophthalmopathy. Material for sequencing was blood. This chain links TRBV28 with TRBJ2-7; TRBD1 matches 7 bases. The CDR3 nucleotides read TGTGCCAGCACCACGAGACAGGGATACTCCTACGAGCAGTACTTC. Amino acids: CASTTRQGYSYEQYF.